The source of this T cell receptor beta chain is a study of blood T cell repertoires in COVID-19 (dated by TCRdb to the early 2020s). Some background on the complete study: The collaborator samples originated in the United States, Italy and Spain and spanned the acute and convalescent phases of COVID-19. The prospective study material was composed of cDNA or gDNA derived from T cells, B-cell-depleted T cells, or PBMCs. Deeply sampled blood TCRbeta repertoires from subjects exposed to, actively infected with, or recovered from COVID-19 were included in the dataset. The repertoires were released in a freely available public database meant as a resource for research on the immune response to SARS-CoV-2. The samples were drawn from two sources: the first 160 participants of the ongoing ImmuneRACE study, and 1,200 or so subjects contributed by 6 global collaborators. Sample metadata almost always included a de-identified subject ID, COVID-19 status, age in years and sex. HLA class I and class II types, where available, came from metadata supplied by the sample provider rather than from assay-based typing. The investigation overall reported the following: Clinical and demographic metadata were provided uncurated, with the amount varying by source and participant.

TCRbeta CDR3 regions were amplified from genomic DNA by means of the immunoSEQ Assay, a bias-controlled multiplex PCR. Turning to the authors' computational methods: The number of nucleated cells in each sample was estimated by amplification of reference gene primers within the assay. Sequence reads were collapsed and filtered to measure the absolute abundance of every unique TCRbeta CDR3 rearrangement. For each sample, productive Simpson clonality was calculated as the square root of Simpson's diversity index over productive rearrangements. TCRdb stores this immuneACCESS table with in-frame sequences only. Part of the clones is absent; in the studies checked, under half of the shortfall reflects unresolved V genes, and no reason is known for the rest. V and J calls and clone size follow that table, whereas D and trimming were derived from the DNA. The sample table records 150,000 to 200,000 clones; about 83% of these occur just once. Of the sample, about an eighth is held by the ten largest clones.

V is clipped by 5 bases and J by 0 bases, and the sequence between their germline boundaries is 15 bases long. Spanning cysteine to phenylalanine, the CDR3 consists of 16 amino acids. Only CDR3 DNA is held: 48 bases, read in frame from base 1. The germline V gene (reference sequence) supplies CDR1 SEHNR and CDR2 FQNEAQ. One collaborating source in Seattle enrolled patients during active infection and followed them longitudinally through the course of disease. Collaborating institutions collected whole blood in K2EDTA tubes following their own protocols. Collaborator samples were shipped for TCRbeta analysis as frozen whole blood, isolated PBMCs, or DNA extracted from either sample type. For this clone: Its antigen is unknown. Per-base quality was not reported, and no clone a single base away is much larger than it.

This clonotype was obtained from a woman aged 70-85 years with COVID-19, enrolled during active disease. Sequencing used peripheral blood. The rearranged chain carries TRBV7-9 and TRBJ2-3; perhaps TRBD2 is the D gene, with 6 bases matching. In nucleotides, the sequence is TGTGCCAGCAGCGTTACGGTGAGCGGGAGCACAGATACGCAGTATTTT. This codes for CASSVTVSGSTDTQYF.